Below, 12 T cell receptor beta chains from the same sample are listed, as sequenced in a study of T cell responses to AZD1222 COVID-19 vaccine. TCRdb's copy holds only in-frame clones and misses some; the assay was immunoSEQ multiplex PCR. The sample holds fewer than 150,000 clones, about 90% seen once. Specimen: peripheral blood, collected on day 0 of AZD1222 vaccination. All receptors come from an adult in good health.

The chain links TRBV5-4 to TRBJ1-3; a possible D gene is TRBD1 (5 bases). Germline assignment: CDR1 SGHNT and CDR2 YYREEE (reference sequence). V lost 5 bases and J lost 6, with 18 bases in between. The CDR3 spans 15 residues. The CDR3 here is CASSNPGVVANTIYF. DNA for the CDR3: TGTGCCAGCAGTAACCCGGGGGTAGTTGCAAACACCATATATTTT.

V and J are TRBV6-5 and TRBJ2-7; no clear D gene. Germline V gene data show CDR1 as MNHEY and CDR2 as SVGAGI. The CDR3 covers 14 residues. V lost 7 bases and J 2 bases, leaving 15 bases between the germline ends. The CDR3 reads CASTRSLLTYEQYF. CDR3 nucleotides: TGTGCCAGCACCAGGTCACTCCTAACCTACGAGCAGTACTTC.

CDR3 DNA: TGTGCCACCAACGCGGGGAGGGGCAATCAGCCCCAGCATTTT. Translation: CATNAGRGNQPQHF. This sequence joins TRBV15 and TRBJ1-5; the D is unclear. Germline-derived CDR1 and CDR2 are LNHNV and YYDKDF (reference sequence). The CDR3 covers 14 residues. V dropped 7 bases and J dropped 2 bases, with 12 bases sitting between them.

This clone has a handful of counts. The sample holds other DNA sequences that translate to the same CDR3. V and J are TRBV7-2 and TRBJ2-7; possible D gene TRBD2, 6 bases. The CDR3 is 14 amino acids. Germline V gene sequence: CDR1 SGHTA, CDR2 FQGNSA. With 1 base removed from V and 4 bases from J, the gap between germline ends came to 11 bases. CDR3 amino acids: CASSLEAGGYEQYF. CDR3 bases: TGTGCCAGCAGCTTAGAAGCGGGCGGGTACGAGCAGTACTTC.

The CDR3 loop is CASSSSSGAHLNEQYF. The CDR3 bases are TGTGCCAGCAGCTCCTCTAGCGGGGCACATCTCAACGAGCAGTACTTC. This chain joins TRBV5-4 and TRBJ2-7, with 9 nucleotides matching TRBD2. Per germline, CDR1 SGHNT and CDR2 YYREEE (reference sequence). CDR3 size: 16 residues. The trim removed 3 bases at V and 5 bases at J, leaving 12 bases unmatched.

The chain recombines TRBV24-1 with TRBJ2-1; D gene unclear. CDR1 is KGHDR, CDR2 SFDVKD, per germline. The CDR3 is made up of 13 amino acids. Trimming removed 3 bases at V and 9 bases at J, with 11 bases between. CDR3 region: CATSDEVAVEQFF. The DNA for the CDR3 is TGTGCCACCAGTGATGAGGTGGCAGTTGAGCAGTTCTTC.

The V and J genes are TRBV6-1 and TRBJ2-2; no firm D call. Per germline, CDR1 MNHNS and CDR2 SASEGT. The CDR3 sequence is 10 residues long. The V end lost 6 bases, the J end lost 4 bases, and 0 bases lay between the germline ends. In DNA, the CDR3 is TGTGCCAGCAGCACCGGGGAGCTGTTTTTT. As protein: CASSTGELFF.

The chain is built from TRBV18 and TRBJ2-2; D unclear. The germline CDR1 and CDR2 sequences are KGHSH and LQKENI. The CDR3 is made up of 14 amino acids. V lost 6 bases, J lost 0 bases, and 8 bases lay in between. Here the CDR3 reads CASSPITNTGELFF. The DNA of the CDR3 is TGTGCCAGCTCCCCAATCACGAACACCGGGGAGCTGTTTTTT.

The CDR3 here is CASRPDRSYGYTF. In DNA form, the CDR3 reads TGTGCCAGCAGACCGGACAGATCCTATGGCTACACCTTC. This chain uses TRBV5-4 with TRBJ1-2; D is possibly TRBD1 (6 bases). Trimming cost V 5 bases and J 4 bases, with 12 bases left between them. CDR3 length equals 13 residues. Germline CDR1 is SGHNT and CDR2 is YYREEE (reference sequence).

This clone was seen only once. The chain employs TRBV7-9 and TRBJ1-2, with a possible D match to TRBD1 (6 bases). From germline, CDR1 is SEHNR and CDR2 FQNEAQ (reference sequence). This CDR3 is built from 14 residues. With 5 bases removed from V and 4 bases from J, the gap between germline ends came to 14 bases. DNA of the CDR3: TGTGCCAGCAGCCCGGGGGGGGCCACCTATGGCTACACCTTC. Translated, it gives CASSPGGATYGYTF.

The chain links TRBV6-5 to TRBJ2-7, with D perhaps TRBD1 (5 bases). Germline CDR1 and CDR2: MNHEY and SVGAGI. This CDR3 has 15 amino acids. The V and J ends lost 6 bases and 2 bases respectively, with 17 bases between them. Here the CDR3 reads CASRVKTADTYEQYF. CDR3 DNA: TGTGCCAGCAGAGTAAAAACGGCGGACACCTACGAGCAGTACTTC.

The chain uses TRBV6-1 and TRBJ1-6; D gene ambiguous. Germline lookup yields CDR1 MNHNS and CDR2 SASEGT. The CDR3 runs to 15 residues. The ends were cut back, 1 base at V and 12 bases at J, with 16 bases in the middle. CDR3 sequence (DNA): TGTGCCAGCAGTGAAGAGAGGTTCGGAACTCGACCCCTCCACTTT. It is translated as CASSEERFGTRPLHF.